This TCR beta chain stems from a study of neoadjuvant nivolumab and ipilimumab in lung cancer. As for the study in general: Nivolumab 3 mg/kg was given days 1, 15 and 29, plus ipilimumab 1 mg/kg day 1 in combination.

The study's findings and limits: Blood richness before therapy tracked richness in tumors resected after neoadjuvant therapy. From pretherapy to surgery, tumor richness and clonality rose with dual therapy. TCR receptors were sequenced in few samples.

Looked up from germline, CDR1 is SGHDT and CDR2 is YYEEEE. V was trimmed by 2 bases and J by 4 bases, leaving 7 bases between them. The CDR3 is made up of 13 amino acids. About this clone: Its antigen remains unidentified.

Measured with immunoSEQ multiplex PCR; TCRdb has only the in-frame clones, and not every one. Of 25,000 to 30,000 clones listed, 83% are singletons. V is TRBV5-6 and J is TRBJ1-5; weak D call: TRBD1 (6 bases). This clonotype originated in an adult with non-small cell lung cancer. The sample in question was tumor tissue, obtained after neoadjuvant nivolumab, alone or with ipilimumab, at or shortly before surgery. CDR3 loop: CASSLTGNQPQHF. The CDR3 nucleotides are TGTGCCAGCAGCTTAACAGGGAATCAGCCCCAGCATTTT.